Sequencing of this T cell receptor (beta chain) was carried out in a study of T-cell memory formation after mild COVID-19. Study information: Each donor largely had its own TCR clusters. Findings and limits, study-wide: Day 15 to 85 contracting clones showed balanced CD4/CD8; day 15 to 37 expanders favored CD4+.

In germline, CDR1 is SNHLY, CDR2 FYNNEI. The CDR3 spans 14 residues. V gave up 3 bases and J gave up 1 base, with 9 bases separating them. Regarding this clonotype: What it recognizes is unknown.

The TCR alpha and TCR beta cDNA libraries, bearing sample barcodes and UMIs, were generated by 5'RACE using constant-segment primers. MiXCR was run by TCRdb on the 5' RACE reads, yielding one entry per CDR3 protein. The sample contains 400,000 or so distinct CDR3 sequences, roughly 21% of which appear only once. The material sequenced was PBMCs or a T cell subset sorted from them (not recorded which). V usage is TRBV2 and J usage is TRBJ2-5; perhaps TRBD2 as D (5 bases). This TCR derives from an adult woman who had mild COVID-19 (a few samples of this study predate the infection). Cell type and time point are not known. CDR3 sequence reads: CASSDIAIQETQYF. DNA for the CDR3: TGTGCCAGCAGTGACATAGCGATCCAAGAGACCCAGTACTTC.